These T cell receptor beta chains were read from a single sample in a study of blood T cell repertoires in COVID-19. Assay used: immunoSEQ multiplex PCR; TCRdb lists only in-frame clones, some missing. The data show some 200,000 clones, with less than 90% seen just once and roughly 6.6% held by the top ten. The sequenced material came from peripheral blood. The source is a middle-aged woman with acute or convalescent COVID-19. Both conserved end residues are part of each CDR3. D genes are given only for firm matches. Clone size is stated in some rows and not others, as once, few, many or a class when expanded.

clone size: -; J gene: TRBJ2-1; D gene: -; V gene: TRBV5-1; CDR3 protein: CASSTTKWDEQFF; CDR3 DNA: TGCGCCAGCAGTACGACTAAATGGGATGAGCAGTTCTTC
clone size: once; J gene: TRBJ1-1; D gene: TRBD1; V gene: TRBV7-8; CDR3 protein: CASSSVVRQGPEAFF; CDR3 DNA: TGTGCCAGCAGCTCGGTCGTAAGACAGGGTCCTGAAGCTTTCTTT
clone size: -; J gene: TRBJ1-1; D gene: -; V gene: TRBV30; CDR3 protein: CAWSGSGGGGSAEAFF; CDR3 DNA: TGTGCCTGGAGTGGGAGCGGAGGCGGGGGTAGCGCTGAAGCTTTCTTT
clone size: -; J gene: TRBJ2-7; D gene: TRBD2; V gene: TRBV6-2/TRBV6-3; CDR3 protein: CASSFYSGTSGSYEQYF; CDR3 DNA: TGTGCCAGCAGTTTCTATAGCGGGACTAGCGGGAGTTACGAGCAGTACTTC
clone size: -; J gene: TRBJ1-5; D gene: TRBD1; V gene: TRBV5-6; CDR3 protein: CASSSGPGTGVRQPQHF; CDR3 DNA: TGTGCCAGCAGCTCCGGTCCCGGGACAGGGGTACGACAGCCCCAGCATTTT
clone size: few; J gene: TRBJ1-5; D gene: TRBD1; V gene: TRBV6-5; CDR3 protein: CASSFRRQGANQPQHF; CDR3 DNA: TGTGCCAGCAGTTTCCGAAGACAGGGGGCGAATCAGCCCCAGCATTTT
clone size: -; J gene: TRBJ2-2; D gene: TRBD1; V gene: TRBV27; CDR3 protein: CAGTGNRGEDTGELFF; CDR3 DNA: TGTGCCGGTACTGGAAACAGGGGCGAAGACACCGGGGAGCTGTTTTTT
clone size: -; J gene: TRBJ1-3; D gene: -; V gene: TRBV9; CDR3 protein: CASSVDSSGNTIYF; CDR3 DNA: TGTGCCAGCAGCGTAGACAGCTCTGGAAACACCATATATTTT
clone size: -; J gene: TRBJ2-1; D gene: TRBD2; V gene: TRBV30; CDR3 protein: CAWSGLAGGIDEQFF; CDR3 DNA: TGTGCCTGGAGTGGACTAGCGGGGGGTATCGATGAGCAGTTCTTC
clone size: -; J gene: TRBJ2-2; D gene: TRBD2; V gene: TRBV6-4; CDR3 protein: CASSTSGDTGELFF; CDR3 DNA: TGTGCCAGCAGCACTAGCGGGGACACCGGGGAGCTGTTTTTT
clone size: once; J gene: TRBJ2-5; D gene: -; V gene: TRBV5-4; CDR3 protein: CASSSKFTTSVQGRETQYF; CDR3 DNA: TGTGCCAGCAGCTCAAAGTTTACCACGTCCGTACAGGGAAGGGAGACCCAGTACTTC
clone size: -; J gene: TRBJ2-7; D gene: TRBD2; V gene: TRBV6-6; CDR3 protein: CASSYSGTSGRGEQYF; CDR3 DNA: TGTGCCAGCAGTTACTCTGGGACTAGCGGGAGGGGCGAGCAGTACTTC
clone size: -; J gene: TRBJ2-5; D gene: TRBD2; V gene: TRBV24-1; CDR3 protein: CATSDFVGGNQETQYF; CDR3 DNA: TGTGCCACCAGTGATTTTGTCGGGGGGAACCAAGAGACCCAGTACTTC
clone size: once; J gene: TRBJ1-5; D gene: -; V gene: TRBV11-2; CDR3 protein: CASSPGGSNQPQHF; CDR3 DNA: TGTGCCAGCAGCCCCGGGGGTAGCAATCAGCCCCAGCATTTT
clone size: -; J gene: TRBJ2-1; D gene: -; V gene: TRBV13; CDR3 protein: CASTQRTWNEQFF; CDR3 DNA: TGTGCCAGCACCCAGAGGACTTGGAATGAGCAGTTCTTC
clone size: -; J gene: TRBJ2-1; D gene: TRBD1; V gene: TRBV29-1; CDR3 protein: CSVDRGQRTYNEQFF; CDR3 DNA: TGCAGCGTTGATCGGGGACAGAGGACCTACAATGAGCAGTTCTTC
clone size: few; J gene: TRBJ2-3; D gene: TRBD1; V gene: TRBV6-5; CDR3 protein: CASSIFTGGADTQYF; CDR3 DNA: TGTGCCAGCAGCATTTTTACAGGGGGAGCAGATACGCAGTATTTT
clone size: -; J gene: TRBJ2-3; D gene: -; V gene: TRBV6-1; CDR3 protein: CASSETGFTDTQYF; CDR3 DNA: TGTGCCAGCAGTGAAACCGGGTTCACAGATACGCAGTATTTT
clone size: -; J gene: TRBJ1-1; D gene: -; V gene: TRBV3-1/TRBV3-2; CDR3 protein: CASSPFSAGEAFF; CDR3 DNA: TGTGCCAGCAGCCCCTTCTCGGCAGGGGAGGCTTTCTTT
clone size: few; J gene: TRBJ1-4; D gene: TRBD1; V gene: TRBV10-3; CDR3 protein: CAINQGQGKLFF; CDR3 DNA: TGTGCCATCAATCAGGGACAGGGAAAACTGTTTTTT
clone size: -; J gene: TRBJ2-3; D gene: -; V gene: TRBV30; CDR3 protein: CAWSYRGNRARGTQYF; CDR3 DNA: TGTGCCTGGAGTTATAGAGGGAACCGTGCGAGAGGAACGCAGTATTTT
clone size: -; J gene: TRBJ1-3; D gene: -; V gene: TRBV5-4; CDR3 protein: CASSLGQPSGNTIYF; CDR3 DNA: TGTGCCAGCAGCCTCGGACAACCCTCTGGAAACACCATATATTTT
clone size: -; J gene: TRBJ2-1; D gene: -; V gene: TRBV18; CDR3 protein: CASSPGQTNEQFF; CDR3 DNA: TGTGCCAGCTCACCCGGACAGACCAATGAGCAGTTCTTC
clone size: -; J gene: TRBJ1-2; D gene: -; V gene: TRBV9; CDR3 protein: CASSATYGYTF; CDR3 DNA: TGTGCCAGCAGCGCAACTTATGGCTACACCTTC
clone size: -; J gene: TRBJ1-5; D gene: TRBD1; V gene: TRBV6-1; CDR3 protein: CASSEAGWGQGVLF; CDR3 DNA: TGTGCCAGCAGTGAAGCGGGGTGGGGACAGGGGGTTCTGTTT
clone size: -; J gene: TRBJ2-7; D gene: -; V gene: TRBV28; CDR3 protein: CASSTYEQYF; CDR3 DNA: TGTGCCAGCAGCACCTACGAGCAGTACTTC
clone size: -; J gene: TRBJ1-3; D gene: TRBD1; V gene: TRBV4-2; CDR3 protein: CASISSGGGNTIYF; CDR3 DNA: TGTGCCTCGATCTCCTCAGGGGGTGGAAACACCATATATTTT
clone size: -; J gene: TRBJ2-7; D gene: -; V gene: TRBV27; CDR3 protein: CASSLAPVSYEQYF; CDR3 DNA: TGTGCCAGCAGTTTAGCTCCAGTCTCCTACGAGCAGTACTTC
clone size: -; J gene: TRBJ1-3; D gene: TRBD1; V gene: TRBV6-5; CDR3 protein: CASRLGQVSGNTIYF; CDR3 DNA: TGTGCCAGCAGACTCGGACAGGTCTCTGGAAACACCATATATTTT
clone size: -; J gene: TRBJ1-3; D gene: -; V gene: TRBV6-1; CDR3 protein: CASSDGQLVGNTIYF; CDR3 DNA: TGTGCCAGCAGTGACGGACAGTTAGTAGGAAACACCATATATTTT
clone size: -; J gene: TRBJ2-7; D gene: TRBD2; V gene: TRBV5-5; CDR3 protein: CASSKQAGAYEQYF; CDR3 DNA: TGTGCCAGCAGCAAACAGGCGGGGGCCTACGAGCAGTACTTC